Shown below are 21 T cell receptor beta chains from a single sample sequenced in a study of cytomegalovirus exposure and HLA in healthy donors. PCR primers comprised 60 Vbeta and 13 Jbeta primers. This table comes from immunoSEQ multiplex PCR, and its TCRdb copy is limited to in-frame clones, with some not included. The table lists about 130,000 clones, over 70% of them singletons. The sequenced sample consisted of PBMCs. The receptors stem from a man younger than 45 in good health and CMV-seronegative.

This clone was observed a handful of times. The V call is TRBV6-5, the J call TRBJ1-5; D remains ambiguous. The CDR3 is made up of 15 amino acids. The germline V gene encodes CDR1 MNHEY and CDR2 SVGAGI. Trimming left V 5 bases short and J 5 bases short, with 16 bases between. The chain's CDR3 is CASSPGGRVDQPQHF. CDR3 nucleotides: TGTGCCAGCAGTCCTGGAGGGAGGGTGGATCAGCCCCAGCATTTT.

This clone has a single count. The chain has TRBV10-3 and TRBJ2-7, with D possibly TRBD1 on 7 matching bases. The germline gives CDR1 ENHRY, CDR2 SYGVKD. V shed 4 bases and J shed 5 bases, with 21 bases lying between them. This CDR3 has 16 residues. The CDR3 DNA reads TGTGCCATCAGTGCTGGAGGGGGCAGGGGATTAAACGAGCAGTACTTC. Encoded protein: CAISAGGGRGLNEQYF.

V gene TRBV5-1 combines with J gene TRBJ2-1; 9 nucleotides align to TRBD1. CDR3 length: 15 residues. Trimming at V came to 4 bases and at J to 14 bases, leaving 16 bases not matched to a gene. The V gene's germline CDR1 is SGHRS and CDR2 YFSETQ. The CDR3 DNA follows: TGCGCCAGCAGCACGGAAGGCGGGGGACAGGGAGTGAAGTTCTTC. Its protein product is CASSTEGGGQGVKFF.

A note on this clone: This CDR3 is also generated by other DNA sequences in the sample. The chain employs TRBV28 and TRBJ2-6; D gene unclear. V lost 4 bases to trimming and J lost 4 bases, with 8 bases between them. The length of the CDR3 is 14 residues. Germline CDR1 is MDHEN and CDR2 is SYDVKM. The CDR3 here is CASSWSYGANVLTF. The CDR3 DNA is TGTGCCAGCAGTTGGAGTTACGGGGCCAACGTCCTGACTTTC.

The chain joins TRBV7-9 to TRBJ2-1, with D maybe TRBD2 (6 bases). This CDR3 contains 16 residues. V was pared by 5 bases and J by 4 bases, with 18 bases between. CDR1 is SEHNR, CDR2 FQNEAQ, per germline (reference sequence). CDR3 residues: CASSPRAGNPYNEQFF. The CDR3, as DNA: TGTGCCAGCAGCCCACGTGCGGGGAACCCATACAATGAGCAGTTCTTC.

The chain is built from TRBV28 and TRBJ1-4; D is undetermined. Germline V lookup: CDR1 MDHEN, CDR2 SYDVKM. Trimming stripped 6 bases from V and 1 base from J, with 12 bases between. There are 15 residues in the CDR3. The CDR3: CASSRLRLTNEKLFF. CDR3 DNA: TGTGCCAGCAGCCGCCTCAGGTTAACTAATGAAAAACTGTTTTTT.

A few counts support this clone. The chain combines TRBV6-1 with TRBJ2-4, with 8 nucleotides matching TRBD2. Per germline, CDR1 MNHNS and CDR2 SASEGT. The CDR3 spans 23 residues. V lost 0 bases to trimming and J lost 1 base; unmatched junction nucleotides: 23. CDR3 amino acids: CASSEALLGQHHLRLAAKNIQYF. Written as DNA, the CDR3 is TGTGCCAGCAGTGAAGCGCTTCTAGGACAGCATCACCTGAGACTAGCGGCCAAAAACATTCAGTACTTC.

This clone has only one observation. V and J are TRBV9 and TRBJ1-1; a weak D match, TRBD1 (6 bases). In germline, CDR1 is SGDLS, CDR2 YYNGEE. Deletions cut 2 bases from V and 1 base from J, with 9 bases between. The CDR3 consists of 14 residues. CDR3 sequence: CASSVEGQNTEAFF. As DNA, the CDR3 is TGTGCCAGCAGCGTCGAGGGACAGAACACTGAAGCTTTCTTT.

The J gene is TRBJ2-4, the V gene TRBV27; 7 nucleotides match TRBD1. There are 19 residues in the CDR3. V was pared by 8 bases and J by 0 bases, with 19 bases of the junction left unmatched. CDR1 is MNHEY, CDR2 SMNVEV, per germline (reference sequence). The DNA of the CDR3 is TGTGCCAGCCCCCCGCTAACCGGGACAGCCGAAGGAGCCAAAAACATTCAGTACTTC. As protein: CASPPLTGTAEGAKNIQYF.

CDR3 protein: CAIRGTVDSPLHF. The CDR3 bases are TGTGCCATCAGGGGGACAGTGGATTCACCCCTCCACTTT. The chain has TRBV10-3 and TRBJ1-6; 7 bases map to TRBD1. The CDR3 loop spans 13 amino acids. Unmatched junction bases numbered 4, after V lost 6 bases and J lost 8 bases. Germline-derived CDR1 and CDR2 are ENHRY and SYGVKD.

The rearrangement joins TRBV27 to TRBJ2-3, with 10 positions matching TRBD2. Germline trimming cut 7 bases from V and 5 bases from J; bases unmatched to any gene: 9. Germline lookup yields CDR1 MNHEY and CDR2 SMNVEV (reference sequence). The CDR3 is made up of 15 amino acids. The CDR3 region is CASTSSGSGVDTQYF. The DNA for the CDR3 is TGTGCCAGCACGTCTAGCGGGAGCGGGGTAGATACGCAGTATTTT.

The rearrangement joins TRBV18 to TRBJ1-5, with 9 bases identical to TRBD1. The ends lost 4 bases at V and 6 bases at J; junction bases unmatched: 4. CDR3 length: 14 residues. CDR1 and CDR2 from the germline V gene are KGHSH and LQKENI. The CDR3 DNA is TGTGCCAGCTCACTGGGACAGGGCGGTCAGCCCCAGCATTTT. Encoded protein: CASSLGQGGQPQHF.

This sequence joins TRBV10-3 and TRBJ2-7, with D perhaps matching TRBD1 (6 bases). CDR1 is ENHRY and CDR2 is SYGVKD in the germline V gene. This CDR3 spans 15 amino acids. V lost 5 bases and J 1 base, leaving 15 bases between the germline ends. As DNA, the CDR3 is TGTGCCATCAGTAAAAACAGGGAGAGGTCCTACGAGCAGTACTTC. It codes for CAISKNRERSYEQYF.

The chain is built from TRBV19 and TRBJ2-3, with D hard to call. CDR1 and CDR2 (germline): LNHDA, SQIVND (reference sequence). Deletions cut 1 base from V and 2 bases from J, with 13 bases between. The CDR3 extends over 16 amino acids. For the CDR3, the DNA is TGTGCCAGTAGTATAGTTCCGGAACTACTCACAGATACGCAGTATTTT. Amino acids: CASSIVPELLTDTQYF.

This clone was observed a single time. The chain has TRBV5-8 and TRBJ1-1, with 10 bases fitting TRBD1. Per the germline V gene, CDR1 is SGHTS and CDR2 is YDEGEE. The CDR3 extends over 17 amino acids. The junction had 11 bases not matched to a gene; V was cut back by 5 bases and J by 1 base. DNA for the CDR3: TGTGCCAGCAGGGTCCGGACAGGGGGATCTGGGAACACTGAAGCTTTCTTT. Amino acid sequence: CASRVRTGGSGNTEAFF.

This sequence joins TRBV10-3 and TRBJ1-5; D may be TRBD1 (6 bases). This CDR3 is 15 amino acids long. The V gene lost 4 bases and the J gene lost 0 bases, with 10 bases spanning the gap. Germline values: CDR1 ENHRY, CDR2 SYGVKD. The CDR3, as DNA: TGTGCCATCAGTGTGGGGGCGGATAGCAATCAGCCCCAGCATTTT. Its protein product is CAISVGADSNQPQHF.

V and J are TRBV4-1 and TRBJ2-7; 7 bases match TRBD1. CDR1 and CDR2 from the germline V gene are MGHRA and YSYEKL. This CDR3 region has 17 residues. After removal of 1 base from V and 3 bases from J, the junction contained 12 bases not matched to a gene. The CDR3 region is CASSQGNRGLMDYEQYV. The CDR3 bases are TGCGCCAGCAGCCAAGGGAATAGGGGGCTTATGGACTACGAGCAGTACGTC.

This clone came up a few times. The DNA of the CDR3 is TGTGCCAGCAGCTTAGTGTTCCCGGTCTCTGAAGCTTTCTTT. This translates into CASSLVFPVSEAFF. The V and J genes are TRBV7-2 and TRBJ1-1, with D unresolved. V dropped 1 base and J dropped 6 bases, with 12 bases sitting between them. Germline assignment: CDR1 SGHTA and CDR2 FQGNSA. CDR3 length: 14 amino acids.

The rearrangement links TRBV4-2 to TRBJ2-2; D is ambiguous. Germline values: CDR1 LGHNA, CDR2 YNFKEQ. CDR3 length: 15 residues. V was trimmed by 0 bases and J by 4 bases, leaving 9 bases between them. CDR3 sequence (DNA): TGTGCCAGCAGCCAAGATCTCCAGGTCACCGGGGAGCTGTTTTTT. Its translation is CASSQDLQVTGELFF.

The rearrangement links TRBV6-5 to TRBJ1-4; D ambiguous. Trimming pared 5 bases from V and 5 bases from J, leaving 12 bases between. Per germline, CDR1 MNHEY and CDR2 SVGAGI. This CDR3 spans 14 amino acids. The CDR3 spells CASSVGLLNEKLFF. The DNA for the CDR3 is TGTGCCAGCAGTGTAGGACTACTCAATGAAAAACTGTTTTTT.

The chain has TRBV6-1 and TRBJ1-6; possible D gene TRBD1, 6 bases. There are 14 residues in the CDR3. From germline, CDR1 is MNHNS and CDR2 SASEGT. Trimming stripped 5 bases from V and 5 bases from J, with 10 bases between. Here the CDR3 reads CASSIEGDNSPLHF. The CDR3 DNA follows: TGTGCCAGCAGTATTGAGGGGGATAATTCACCCCTCCACTTT.